The 21 T cell receptor beta chains below come from one sample, sequenced in a study of shared clonotypes between healthy human individuals. Method: immunoSEQ multiplex PCR; TCRdb's copy keeps in-frame clones and lacks some. The sample lists more than 2 million clones, 95% occurring once. The source material was naive CD4+ T cells sorted from blood. As for subset: CD45RA+ positively selected. The receptors were sampled from a man between 18 and 29 years old in good health.

About this clone itself: An end of the junction differs from the germline gene, which may be a read error. The chain uses TRBV7-7 and TRBJ2-1, with D perhaps matching TRBD2 (5 bases). The CDR3 is 18 residues long. The germline CDR1 and CDR2 sequences are SSHAT and FNYEAQ (reference sequence). In nucleotides, the CDR3 is TGTGCTAGCAGCTTAGCGACGGGTGGGCGGAGCTCCTACAATGAGCAGTTCTTC. It is translated as CASSLATGGRSSYNEQFF.

The chain uses TRBV18 and TRBJ1-6; 10 nucleotides match TRBD1. Germline CDR1 is KGHSH and CDR2 is LQKENI. The CDR3 has 16 amino acids. J lost 6 bases, V lost 3 bases, and 5 bases had no gene match. This CDR3 is CASSPSRTGGNSPLHF. As DNA, the CDR3 is TGTGCCAGCTCACCCTCTCGGACAGGGGGTAATTCACCCCTCCACTTT.

The rearrangement uses TRBV30 and TRBJ1-2, with 8 bases matching TRBD1. With V trimmed by 3 bases and J by 10 bases, 16 bases remained unmatched. Germline CDR1 and CDR2: GTSNPN and SVGIG (reference sequence). The CDR3 sequence is 15 residues long. The DNA for the CDR3 is TGTGCCTGGAGGCCCCGGGACAGGTCGGGTTTGGACTACACCTTC. It codes for CAWRPRDRSGLDYTF. Using reference TRBV30 and TRBJ1-2 for the parts outside the CDR3, the full variable domain is SQTIHQWPATLVQPVGSPLSLECTVEGTSNPNLYWYRQAAGRGLQLLFYSVGIGQISSEVPQNLSASRPQDRQFILSSKKLLLSDSGFYLCAWRPRDRSGLDYTFGSGTRLTVV.

This clone was detected only once. Here the CDR3 reads CASREGSQVFYEQYF. The DNA for the CDR3 is TGTGCCAGCAGGGAGGGGAGCCAGGTTTTCTACGAGCAGTACTTC. This sequence joins TRBV27 and TRBJ2-7, with D possibly being TRBD2 (6 bases). The V end was cut by 6 bases, the J end by 3 bases, with 18 bases between. Germline lookup yields CDR1 MNHEY and CDR2 SMNVEV (reference sequence). The CDR3 has 15 residues.

This chain connects TRBV2 to TRBJ2-3; TRBD2 matches at 8 bases. The V gene end was trimmed by 8 bases and the J gene end by 5 bases; junction bases not matched to a gene: 12. The CDR3 spans 15 residues. Germline lookup yields CDR1 SNHLY and CDR2 FYNNEI. CDR3 protein: CASGGAGAPGDTQYF. The CDR3 bases are TGTGCCAGCGGTGGAGCGGGAGCCCCGGGAGATACGCAGTATTTT.

The chain couples TRBV2 to TRBJ1-2; D remains ambiguous. This CDR3 is 12 amino acids long. Germline CDR1 is SNHLY and CDR2 is FYNNEI. V lost 8 bases and J lost 5, with 12 bases in between. CDR3 sequence reads: CASGVGPYGYTF. Written as DNA, the CDR3 is TGTGCCAGCGGTGTTGGTCCGTATGGCTACACCTTC.

V usage is TRBV7-2 and J usage is TRBJ2-7; weak D call: TRBD2 (5 bases). Trimming pared 6 bases from V and 6 bases from J, leaving 15 bases between. The CDR3 length is 13 residues. Germline values: CDR1 SGHTA, CDR2 FQGNSA. The CDR3 region is CASSAGGLLEQYF. Written as DNA, the CDR3 is TGTGCCAGCAGTGCGGGTGGACTGCTCGAGCAGTACTTC.

The J gene is TRBJ1-1, the V gene TRBV6-5; no clear D gene. CDR3 length equals 13 residues. The V and J ends lost 2 bases and 1 base respectively, with 5 bases between them. The germline gives CDR1 MNHEY, CDR2 SVGAGI. CDR3 in DNA: TGTGCCAGCAGTTACATCACGAACACTGAAGCTTTCTTT. Protein sequence: CASSYITNTEAFF.

The chain employs TRBV5-5 and TRBJ1-3; D is ambiguous. The germline V and J ends were trimmed by 3 bases and 2 bases, with 6 bases remaining between them. Germline-derived CDR1 and CDR2 are SGHKS and YYEKEE (reference sequence). The CDR3 extends over 13 amino acids. The CDR3 DNA follows: TGTGCCAGCAGCTCTGACACTGGAAACACCATATATTTT. Encoded protein: CASSSDTGNTIYF.

The sample holds one count of this clone. This chain connects TRBV5-1 to TRBJ1-2, with 9 bases that match TRBD1. J lost 5 bases, V lost 6 bases, and 14 bases had no gene match. CDR1 is SGHRS and CDR2 is YFSETQ in the germline V gene. The CDR3 consists of 16 residues. CDR3 coding DNA: TGCGCCAGCACCCCGGGGGGACAGGGATCGAAGTATGGCTACACCTTC. It is translated as CASTPGGQGSKYGYTF.

V gene TRBV15 combines with J gene TRBJ1-6; no clear D gene. The V gene's germline CDR1 is LNHNV and CDR2 YYDKDF (reference sequence). The CDR3 sequence is 13 residues long. V was trimmed by 3 bases and J by 8 bases, leaving 8 bases between them. DNA of the CDR3: TGTGCCACCAGCAGCAATGCGGATTCACCCCTCCACTTT. This encodes CATSSNADSPLHF.

V usage is TRBV10-3 and J usage is TRBJ2-2; 7 bases fit TRBD1. Germline CDR1 is ENHRY and CDR2 is SYGVKD. The CDR3 consists of 14 residues. With V trimmed by 7 bases and J by 2 bases, 4 bases remained unmatched. The CDR3 DNA is TGTGCCATCAAGGGGGCCTCTAACACCGGGGAGCTGTTTTTT. This translates into CAIKGASNTGELFF.

This clone is a singleton in its sample. The rearrangement links TRBV4-1 to TRBJ2-2; maybe TRBD1 (6 bases). The CDR3 has 16 amino acids. Trimming took off 4 bases at V and 0 bases at J, with 12 bases between the two ends. Germline CDR1 MGHRA, CDR2 YSYEKL. The CDR3 nucleotides read TGCGCCAGCAGCCCGGTGGGGGCAGCGAACACCGGGGAGCTGTTTTTT. Translated, it gives CASSPVGAANTGELFF.

This clone is a singleton in its sample. The chain has TRBV2 and TRBJ2-3; TRBD2 agrees at 7 bases. Trimming at V came to 7 bases and at J to 4 bases, leaving 11 bases not matched to a gene. The CDR3 consists of 15 residues. Germline CDR1 reads SNHLY; CDR2 reads FYNNEI. CDR3 coding DNA: TGTGCCAGCATGGGACTACCCGGGGCACCAGATACGCAGTATTTT. Translated: CASMGLPGAPDTQYF.

The gene calls are TRBV6-1 and TRBJ2-7; 11 bases agree with TRBD1. Germline lookup yields CDR1 MNHNS and CDR2 SASEGT. V shed 4 bases and J 5 bases; nucleotides not matched to a gene: 13. CDR3 length: 17 amino acids. CDR3 sequence: CASSVRDRGWPSDEQYF. In DNA form, the CDR3 reads TGTGCCAGCAGTGTCCGGGACAGGGGGTGGCCTTCGGACGAGCAGTACTTC.

A word on this clone: Other nucleotide sequences in the sample specify the same CDR3. The genes are TRBV18 and TRBJ2-5, with D possibly being TRBD1 or TRBD2 (5 bases each). This CDR3 is 14 amino acids long. Germline loops: CDR1 KGHSH, CDR2 LQKENI. Trimming took 3 bases from V and 2 from J, leaving 10 bases between them. CDR3 sequence: CASSPGAGQETQYF. The CDR3 DNA follows: TGTGCCAGCTCACCCGGGGCTGGGCAAGAGACCCAGTACTTC.

The chain links TRBV6-1 to TRBJ1-2; D remains ambiguous. The germline V gene encodes CDR1 MNHNS and CDR2 SASEGT. Trimming took off 4 bases at V and 8 bases at J, with 5 bases between the two ends. This CDR3 has 10 amino acids. This CDR3 reads CASSVGGYTF. The CDR3 nucleotides are TGTGCCAGCAGTGTAGGGGGCTACACCTTC.

This chain uses TRBV19 with TRBJ2-3; 13 nucleotides match TRBD2. This CDR3 contains 14 residues. The V gene end was trimmed by 7 bases and the J gene end by 11 bases; junction bases not matched to a gene: 9. CDR1 and CDR2 from the germline V gene are LNHDA and SQIVND (reference sequence). CDR3 loop: CASTSGLAGLEQYF. CDR3 sequence (DNA): TGTGCCAGTACCTCGGGACTAGCGGGGTTGGAGCAGTATTTT.

This clone has only one observation. The chain recombines TRBV10-3 with TRBJ2-1; D not certain. The CDR3 loop spans 13 amino acids. V gave up 3 bases and J gave up 7 bases, with 10 bases separating them. The germline gives CDR1 ENHRY, CDR2 SYGVKD. In DNA, the CDR3 is TGTGCCATCAGTGACCCAGCCCGGAATGAGCAGTTCTTC. Amino acid sequence: CAISDPARNEQFF.

This sequence joins TRBV7-2 and TRBJ1-1, with unresolved D. CDR3 length: 16 residues. Germline assignment: CDR1 SGHTA and CDR2 FQGNSA. V was shortened by 2 bases and J by 5 bases, with 18 bases between the two germline ends. DNA for the CDR3: TGTGCCAGCAGCTTATACTCGGTCGGGGTCGGGACTGAAGCTTTCTTT. It translates to CASSLYSVGVGTEAFF.

This rearrangement joins TRBV10-2 to TRBJ2-5, with D possibly TRBD1 on 7 matching bases. In germline, CDR1 is WSHSY, CDR2 SAAADI. V lost 1 base to trimming and J lost 5 bases, with 14 bases between them. The CDR3 is 15 residues long. The CDR3 DNA follows: TGCGCCAGCAGTGAGTTTAGCGGAGGGGGCGAGACCCAGTACTTC. Protein sequence: CASSEFSGGGETQYF.